The rows below give T cell receptor beta chains drawn from one sample of a study of blood T cell repertoires in COVID-19. TCRdb's table, derived via immunoSEQ multiplex PCR, lists solely in-frame clones and lacks some. The sample carries 200,000 to 250,000 clones, 75% to 90% recorded once. Input material: peripheral blood. These receptor sequences come from a woman aged 25 to 39 who had recovered from COVID-19. Each CDR3 is given with its conserved first and last residue. A D gene is named only where the DNA matches it firmly. Only some rows state a clone size, as once, few, many or a class for expanded clones.

TGTGCCAGCAGCTTAGGCGGGGGGGCCCCGGGGATTTACGAGCAGTACTTC | CASSLGGGAPGIYEQYF | TRBV5-4 | NA | TRBJ2-7 | TRBD2
TGCAGTGCTAGTGGCGGGCAGGAGCAGTACTTC | CSASGGQEQYF | TRBV20-1 | few | TRBJ2-7 | NA
TGTGCCAGCAGCGCAAAATCCGGGACAGGGCTTGGCTACACCTTC | CASSAKSGTGLGYTF | TRBV7-9 | NA | TRBJ1-2 | TRBD1
TGTGCCAGCAGTCCGGAGAGATCCTCTCCGCGTAGGAGTGAAAAACTGTTTTTT | CASSPERSSPRRSEKLFF | TRBV6-6 | NA | TRBJ1-4 | NA
TGTGCCAGCAGCCAATTTGTGGGAGAGCAGGGGGCTCGGAATTCACCCCTCCACTTT | CASSQFVGEQGARNSPLHF | TRBV4-2 | NA | TRBJ1-6 | TRBD1
TGTGCCAGCAGTTACCTGACAGGGTTCGACGAGCAGTACTTC | CASSYLTGFDEQYF | TRBV6-5 | NA | TRBJ2-7 | TRBD1
TGTGCCTGGACCCTCCGGGGTTCCGGAGGTCATGAGCAGTTCTTC | CAWTLRGSGGHEQFF | TRBV30 | NA | TRBJ2-1 | NA
TGTGCCAGCAGTGTGACTAGCTCCCAAGCGCAGTATTTT | CASSVTSSQAQYF | TRBV2 | NA | TRBJ2-3 | TRBD2
TGTGCCAGCAGTGAATTGGCTGTGGTTAACTACGAGCAGTACTTC | CASSELAVVNYEQYF | TRBV2 | NA | TRBJ2-7 | NA
TGCGCCAGCAGATTCGGACAGGCGAGCTCTGGGGCCAACGTCCTGACTTTC | CASRFGQASSGANVLTF | TRBV5-1 | NA | TRBJ2-6 | TRBD1
TGTGCCACCAGCAGAGATAGAAGGGACAGACGTTTT | CATSRDRRDRRF | TRBV15 | few | TRBJ1-5 | TRBD1
TGTGCCAGCAGCTTTTCCACAGTGAACACTGAAGCTTTCTTT | CASSFSTVNTEAFF | TRBV7-9 | NA | TRBJ1-1 | NA
TGCGCCAGCCTTGGACAGGGTCAGAGCACAGATACGCAGTATTTT | CASLGQGQSTDTQYF | TRBV5-1 | NA | TRBJ2-3 | TRBD1
TGTGCCAGCCGACAGGGATACGGTGGCTACACCTTC | CASRQGYGGYTF | TRBV19 | once | TRBJ1-2 | TRBD1
TGTGCCAGCAGACGACTGACAGGCCTCCAAGAGACCCAGTACTTC | CASRRLTGLQETQYF | TRBV5-5 | NA | TRBJ2-5 | NA
TGTGCCAGCAGTGTGGGTAGCGGGGGGCCCCTCTACGAGCAGTACTTC | CASSVGSGGPLYEQYF | TRBV2 | NA | TRBJ2-7 | TRBD2
TGTGCCAGCAGTTACGGGGGTAGCGGGAACACTGAAGCTTTCTTT | CASSYGGSGNTEAFF | TRBV6-5 | NA | TRBJ1-1 | NA
TGTGCCAGTATGGCGGCGGGGAGTGAGCCCCAGCATTTT | CASMAAGSEPQHF | TRBV19 | NA | TRBJ1-5 | NA
TGTGCCTTTCAGACAGGGAGTGGTTCACCCCTCCACTTT | CAFQTGSGSPLHF | TRBV10-3 | NA | TRBJ1-6 | TRBD1
TGTGCCAGCAGTGAATTTAACAGGGGATACGAGCAGTACTTC | CASSEFNRGYEQYF | TRBV2 | NA | TRBJ2-7 | TRBD1
TGTGCCAGCAGCCTTGGGGGGGAGTATGAAAAACTGTTTTTT | CASSLGGEYEKLFF | TRBV3-1/TRBV3-2 | NA | TRBJ1-4 | NA
TGTGCCAGCTCACCGGGAGCAGGGGCAGATACGCAGTATTTT | CASSPGAGADTQYF | TRBV18 | NA | TRBJ2-3 | NA
TGTGCCAGCAGTCCGAATCAAGGGGTGGACACTGAAGCTTTCTTT | CASSPNQGVDTEAFF | TRBV5-4 | NA | TRBJ1-1 | NA
TGTGCCAGCTCGGAAGGGGCCAATACCTACGAGCAGTACTTC | CASSEGANTYEQYF | TRBV18 | once | TRBJ2-7 | NA
TGTGCCAGCAGTTATGCAGGGGGCGGCATGAACACTGAAGCTTTCTTT | CASSYAGGGMNTEAFF | TRBV6-5 | once | TRBJ1-1 | TRBD1
TGTGCCAGCAGCCCCCGAGGAGTCCGGTTGGGTATCACCGAAGCTTTCTTT | CASSPRGVRLGITEAFF | TRBV3-1/TRBV3-2 | NA | TRBJ1-1 | NA
TGTGCCACCAGCAGAGATGGACCCAACAGGGGGATCTCTGGAAACACCATATATTTT | CATSRDGPNRGISGNTIYF | TRBV15 | NA | TRBJ1-3 | TRBD1
TGCGCCAGCAGCCAAGCGGTAACAGGGTTCACAGATACGCAGTATTTT | CASSQAVTGFTDTQYF | TRBV4-1 | NA | TRBJ2-3 | NA
TGTGCCAGCGCTACGCTTTCAGACATCAATCAGCCCCAGCATTTT | CASATLSDINQPQHF | TRBV6-5 | NA | TRBJ1-5 | NA
TGTGCCAGCAGTCGGACAGGGGGCGCTATGGGGTCCCCTAATGAAAAACTGTTTTTT | CASSRTGGAMGSPNEKLFF | TRBV6-6 | NA | TRBJ1-4 | TRBD1
TGTGCCAGCAGCCTAAACGGACAGGGTATGAGCACTGAAGCTTTCTTT | CASSLNGQGMSTEAFF | TRBV11-1 | NA | TRBJ1-1 | TRBD1
TGTGCCAGCAGGGTAGGGACAGGGGTAGACTACACCTTC | CASRVGTGVDYTF | TRBV27 | NA | TRBJ1-2 | TRBD1
TGTGCCAGCAGCCAAGTTGTGGGGGCGAGACAAGAGACCCAGTACTTC | CASSQVVGARQETQYF | TRBV14 | NA | TRBJ2-5 | NA
TGCAGCGTTGCCCCCGGACAGGCCCGGCACGAGCAGTACTTC | CSVAPGQARHEQYF | TRBV29-1 | NA | TRBJ2-7 | TRBD1
TGTGCCAGCAGCAAATCTATGGAGCCCCAGCATTTT | CASSKSMEPQHF | TRBV6-5 | NA | TRBJ1-5 | NA
TGTGCCAGCAACAGCAGGGGGCTCGGTGAAAAACTGTTTTTT | CASNSRGLGEKLFF | TRBV6-5 | NA | TRBJ1-4 | TRBD1
TGTGCCAGCTCACCATTCTCCGGACAGGGGGCGCAAGGATCACCCCTCCACTTT | CASSPFSGQGAQGSPLHF | TRBV18 | once | TRBJ1-6 | TRBD1
TGCGCCAGCAGCCCCATAGCGGGGGGTCAGCATGAGCAGTTCTTC | CASSPIAGGQHEQFF | TRBV4-3 | NA | TRBJ2-1 | TRBD2
TGTGCCAGCAGTGGGACAGTTGGCTACACCTTC | CASSGTVGYTF | TRBV25-1 | NA | TRBJ1-2 | NA
TGTGCCAGCAGCTTCACCGGGGGTGGCTACACCTTC | CASSFTGGGYTF | TRBV13 | NA | TRBJ1-2 | NA
TGTGCCAGCAGTTACAGAGGACAGGGGGTCGGGCAGGGCTACACCTTC | CASSYRGQGVGQGYTF | TRBV6-5 | NA | TRBJ1-2 | TRBD1
TGTGCCAGCAGCCCGGCACGAGGGCGGTTGACTGAAGCTTTCTTT | CASSPARGRLTEAFF | TRBV6-5 | once | TRBJ1-1 | NA
TGTGCCAGCAGCTTGACCGGCGGGGGGGAGACCCAGTACTTC | CASSLTGGGETQYF | TRBV5-5 | NA | TRBJ2-5 | TRBD2
TGTGCCAGCAGCCGTCGGAGTTTCCCTACTGAAGCTTTCTTT | CASSRRSFPTEAFF | TRBV7-9 | NA | TRBJ1-1 | NA
TGTGCCAGCAGCCCCTGGGAGTTCACAGATACGCAGTATTTT | CASSPWEFTDTQYF | TRBV7-2 | NA | TRBJ2-3 | NA
TGTGCCAGCAGGGGACTACAAAACTATGGCTACACCTTC | CASRGLQNYGYTF | TRBV2 | NA | TRBJ1-2 | NA
TGTGCCTGGAGTGTCGACAGGAACTATGGCTACACCTTC | CAWSVDRNYGYTF | TRBV30 | NA | TRBJ1-2 | NA
TGTGCCAGCAGCTTACCGGGACTGGAGACCTACGAGCAGTACTTC | CASSLPGLETYEQYF | TRBV5-6 | NA | TRBJ2-7 | NA
TGTGCCAGCAGTCAGGCAGGGGGCACTGAAGCTTTCTTT | CASSQAGGTEAFF | TRBV5-6 | once | TRBJ1-1 | TRBD1
TGTGCCAGCAGCGGTATAAGCGGGGGGGCTTCAGAGACCCAGTACTTC | CASSGISGGASETQYF | TRBV2 | few | TRBJ2-5 | TRBD2
TGTGCCAGCAGCCCCCGGCGGGGGGCGAACACCGGGGAGCTGTTTTTT | CASSPRRGANTGELFF | TRBV7-3 | NA | TRBJ2-2 | TRBD2